Listed below are T cell receptor beta chains from one sample, sequenced in a study of shared T cell receptors in the human thymus. Generated by immunoSEQ multiplex PCR, the TCRdb table keeps only in-frame clones and is missing some. The sample lists 500,000 to 550,000 clones; around three quarters were seen once. A further study also used this sample, focusing on human thymus T cells.

Material for sequencing was thymocytes. These receptors were collected from a boy younger than two with a congenital heart defect. The CDR3 runs from the conserved cysteine through the conserved F or W.

TRBJ2-7,TRBV28,CASRHRIDPVEYF
TRBJ2-7,TRBV11-2,CASSLARGMSSYEQYF
TRBJ1-4,TRBV30,CAWSRAGGREKLFF
TRBJ2-6,TRBV9,CASSVSGDRAYSGANVLTF
TRBJ2-5,TRBV6-6,CASSSTGYQETQYF
TRBJ2-3,TRBV9,CASSPPSSGPDPTDTQYF
TRBJ1-1,TRBV18,CASSPFYGQGATEAFF
TRBJ2-7,TRBV19,CASSLWTSSPYEQYF
TRBJ2-7,TRBV4-3,CASSPRQGTGVNEQYF
TRBJ2-1,TRBV9,CASSVAGGGLNNEQFF
TRBJ2-7,TRBV28,CASSLGDSSYEQYF
TRBJ1-1,TRBV19,CASSIGTGSTEAFF
TRBJ2-6,TRBV4-3,CASSQGTGAGANVLTF
TRBJ2-1,TRBV27,CASSSPPGDRAVGHNEQFF
TRBJ1-4,TRBV27,CASQQGATTNEKLFF
TRBJ2-7,TRBV27,CASSNRQPPYEQYF